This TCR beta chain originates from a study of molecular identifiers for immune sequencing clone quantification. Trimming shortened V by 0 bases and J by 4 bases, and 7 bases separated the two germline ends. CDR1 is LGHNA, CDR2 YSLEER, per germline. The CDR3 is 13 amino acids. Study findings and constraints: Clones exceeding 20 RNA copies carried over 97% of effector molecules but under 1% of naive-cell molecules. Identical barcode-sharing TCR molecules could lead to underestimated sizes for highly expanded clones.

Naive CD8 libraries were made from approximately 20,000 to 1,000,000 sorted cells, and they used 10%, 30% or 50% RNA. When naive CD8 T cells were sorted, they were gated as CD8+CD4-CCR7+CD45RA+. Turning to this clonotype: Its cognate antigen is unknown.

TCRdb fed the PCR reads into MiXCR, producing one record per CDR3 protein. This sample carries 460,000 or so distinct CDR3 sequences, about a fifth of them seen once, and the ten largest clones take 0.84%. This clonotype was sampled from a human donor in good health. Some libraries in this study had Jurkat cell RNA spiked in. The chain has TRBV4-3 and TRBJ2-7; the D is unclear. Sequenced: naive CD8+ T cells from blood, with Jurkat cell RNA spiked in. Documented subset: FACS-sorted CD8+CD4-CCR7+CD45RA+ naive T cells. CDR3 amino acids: CASSQDTEYEQYF. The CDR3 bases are TGCGCCAGCAGCCAAGATACGGAGTACGAGCAGTACTTC.